Below, 7 T cell receptor beta chains from the same sample are listed, as sequenced in a study of blood T cells in healthy people across ages. The authors ran a second PCR of about 7 to 12 cycles using a sample-barcoded 5' primer and a J-beta primer mix. TCRdb recomputed calls from the 5' RACE reads with MiXCR, one row per CDR3 protein. The top ten clones hold 20% to 30% of a sample with around 780,000 distinct CDR3 sequences, roughly three fifths of them seen once. The source material was blood. These receptors were taken from a man aged 35-49 years in good health.

V is TRBV12-3 or TRBV12-4 and J is TRBJ2-1, with 10 bases lining up with TRBD2. The CDR3 is 18 amino acids. After removal of 3 bases from V and 4 bases from J, the junction contained 12 bases not matched to a gene. The CDR3 loop is CASSFQSGRALRYNEQFF. CDR3 coding DNA: TGTGCCAGCAGTTTTCAAAGCGGGAGGGCCCTCCGGTACAATGAGCAGTTCTTC.

The CDR3 region is CASTWGGNTQYF. CDR3 sequence (DNA): TGTGCCAGCACCTGGGGGGGTAATACGCAGTATTTT. This chain uses TRBV12-3 or TRBV12-4 with TRBJ2-3; 7 nucleotides match TRBD2. The CDR3 has 12 residues. J gave up 7 bases and V 7 bases, and 5 bases lay outside the gene matches.

V gene TRBV7-9 combines with J gene TRBJ2-5, with no clear D. The CDR3 spans 13 residues. Germline-derived CDR1 and CDR2 are SEHNR and FQNEAQ (reference sequence). Trimming stripped 8 bases from V and 1 base from J, with 11 bases between. The CDR3 here is CASGWGSQETQYF. The CDR3 DNA reads TGTGCCAGCGGATGGGGATCCCAAGAGACCCAGTACTTC.

This clonotype has a handful of counts. The chain couples TRBV29-1 to TRBJ2-3; D might be TRBD2 (7 bases). Germline CDR1 and CDR2: SQVTM and ANQGSEA. CDR3 length: 14 residues. Trimming removed 2 bases from V and 6 bases from J, with 15 bases in between. CDR3 DNA: TGCAGCGTTGAAACAGGGAGGGGAGTCGATACGCAGTATTTT. Its translation is CSVETGRGVDTQYF.

This clonotype was picked up a small number of times. The chain uses TRBV29-1 and TRBJ2-1; possibly TRBD1 for D (7 bases). The V gene lost 4 bases and the J gene lost 8 bases, with 21 bases spanning the gap. This CDR3 is 15 amino acids long. Germline lookup yields CDR1 SQVTM and CDR2 ANQGSEA. The CDR3 spells CSVVSGGTNVDEQFF. The CDR3 DNA reads TGCAGCGTTGTTTCAGGGGGGACCAATGTGGATGAGCAGTTCTTC.

The V gene is TRBV29-1, the J gene TRBJ2-5; 9 bases are a match to TRBD2. Trimming at V came to 7 bases and at J to 3 bases, leaving 12 bases not matched to a gene. Germline values: CDR1 SQVTM, CDR2 ANQGSEA. CDR3 length: 15 amino acids. This chain's CDR3 is CSEERWVAGEETQYF. CDR3 nucleotide sequence: TGCAGCGAAGAGCGCTGGGTAGCGGGAGAAGAGACCCAGTACTTC.

The chain carries TRBV7-2 and TRBJ2-6, with D possibly TRBD1 on 5 matching bases. The V end lost 1 base, the J end lost 5 bases, and 6 bases lay between the germline ends. This CDR3 is 14 amino acids long. The germline V gene has CDR1 SGHTA and CDR2 FQGNSA. The CDR3 coding sequence is TGTGCCAGCAGCTTAGGGGGCAGGGCCAACGTCCTGACTTTC. Its translation: CASSLGGRANVLTF. The full variable domain, its missing parts supplied by reference TRBV7-2 and TRBJ2-6, is GAGVSQSPSNKVTEKGKDVELRCDPISGHTALYWYRQSLGQGLEFLIYFQGNSAPDKSGLPSDRFSAERTGGSVSTLTIQRTQQEDSAVYLCASSLGGRANVLTFGAGSRLTVL.